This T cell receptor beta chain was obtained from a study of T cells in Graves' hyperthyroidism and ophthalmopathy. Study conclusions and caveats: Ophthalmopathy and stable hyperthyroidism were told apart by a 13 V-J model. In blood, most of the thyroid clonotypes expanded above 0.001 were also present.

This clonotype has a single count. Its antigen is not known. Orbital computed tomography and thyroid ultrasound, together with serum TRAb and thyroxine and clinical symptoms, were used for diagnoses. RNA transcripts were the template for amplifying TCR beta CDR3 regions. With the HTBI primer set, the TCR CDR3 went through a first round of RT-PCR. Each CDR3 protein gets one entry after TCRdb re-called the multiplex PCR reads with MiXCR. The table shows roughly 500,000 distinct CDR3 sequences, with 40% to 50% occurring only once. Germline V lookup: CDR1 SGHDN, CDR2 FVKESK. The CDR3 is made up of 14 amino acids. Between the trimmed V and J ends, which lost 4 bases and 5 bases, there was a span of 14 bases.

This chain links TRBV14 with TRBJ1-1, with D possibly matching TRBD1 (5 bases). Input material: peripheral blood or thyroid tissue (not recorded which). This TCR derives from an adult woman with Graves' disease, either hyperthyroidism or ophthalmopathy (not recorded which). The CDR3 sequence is CASSRLGGWTEAFF. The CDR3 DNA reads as TGTGCCAGCAGCCGCCTCGGGGGATGGACTGAAGCTTTCTTT.